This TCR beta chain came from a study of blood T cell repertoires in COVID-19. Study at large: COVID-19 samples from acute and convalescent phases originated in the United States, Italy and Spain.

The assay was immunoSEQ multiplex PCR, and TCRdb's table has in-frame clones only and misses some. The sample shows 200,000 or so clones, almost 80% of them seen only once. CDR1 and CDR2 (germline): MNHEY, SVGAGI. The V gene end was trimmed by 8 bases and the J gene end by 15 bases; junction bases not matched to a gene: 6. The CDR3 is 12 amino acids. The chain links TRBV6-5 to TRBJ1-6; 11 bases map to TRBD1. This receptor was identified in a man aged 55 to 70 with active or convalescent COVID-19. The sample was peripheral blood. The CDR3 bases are TGTGCCAGCTCCGGGACAGGGGGGATCCTCCACTTT. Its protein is CASSGTGGILHF.